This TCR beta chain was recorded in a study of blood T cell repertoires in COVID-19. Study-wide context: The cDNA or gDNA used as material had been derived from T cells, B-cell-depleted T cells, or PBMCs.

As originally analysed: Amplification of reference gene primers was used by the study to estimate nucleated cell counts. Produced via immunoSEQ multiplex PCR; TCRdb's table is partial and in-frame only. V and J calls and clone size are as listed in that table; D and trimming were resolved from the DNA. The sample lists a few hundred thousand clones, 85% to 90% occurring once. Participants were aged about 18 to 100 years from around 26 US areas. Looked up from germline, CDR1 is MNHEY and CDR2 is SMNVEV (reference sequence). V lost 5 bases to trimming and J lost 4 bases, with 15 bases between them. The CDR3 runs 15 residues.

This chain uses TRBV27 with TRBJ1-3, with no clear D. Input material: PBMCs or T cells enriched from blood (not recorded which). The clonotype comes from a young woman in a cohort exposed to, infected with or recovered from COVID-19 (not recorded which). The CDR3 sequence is CASSAVAKVGNTIYF. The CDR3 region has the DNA TGTGCCAGCAGTGCGGTCGCTAAGGTGGGAAACACCATATATTTT.